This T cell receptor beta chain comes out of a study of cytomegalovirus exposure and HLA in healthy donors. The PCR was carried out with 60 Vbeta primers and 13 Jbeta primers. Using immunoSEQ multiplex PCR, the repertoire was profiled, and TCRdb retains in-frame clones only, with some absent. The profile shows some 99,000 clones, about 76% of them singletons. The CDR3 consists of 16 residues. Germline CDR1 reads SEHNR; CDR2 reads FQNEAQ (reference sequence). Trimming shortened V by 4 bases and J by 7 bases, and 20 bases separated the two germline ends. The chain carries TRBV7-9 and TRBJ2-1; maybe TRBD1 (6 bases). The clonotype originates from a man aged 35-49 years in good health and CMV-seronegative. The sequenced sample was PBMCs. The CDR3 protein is CASSSPRQAVGNEQFF. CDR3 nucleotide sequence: TGTGCCAGCAGCTCCCCCAGACAGGCAGTTGGGAATGAGCAGTTCTTC.